This note documents a single T cell receptor (beta chain) sequence. This CDR3 spans 13 amino acids. The V gene's germline CDR1 is MNHNY and CDR2 SVGAGI (reference sequence). V lost 6 bases and J lost 9, with 15 bases in between. These data belong to a study of technical replicates of blood from a few donors. Data came from immunoSEQ multiplex PCR; TCRdb stores just in-frame clones and leaves some out. The sample consists of 75,000 to 95,000 clones, 95% to 97% of them appearing once. The sample was T cells isolated from PBMCs. This receptor was identified in a human donor in good health. J is TRBJ2-1 and V is TRBV6-6; D might be TRBD2 (6 bases). The CDR3 coding sequence is TGTGCCAGCAGCCACCCGGGGGAGACTGAGCAGTTCTTC. Its translation is CASSHPGETEQFF.